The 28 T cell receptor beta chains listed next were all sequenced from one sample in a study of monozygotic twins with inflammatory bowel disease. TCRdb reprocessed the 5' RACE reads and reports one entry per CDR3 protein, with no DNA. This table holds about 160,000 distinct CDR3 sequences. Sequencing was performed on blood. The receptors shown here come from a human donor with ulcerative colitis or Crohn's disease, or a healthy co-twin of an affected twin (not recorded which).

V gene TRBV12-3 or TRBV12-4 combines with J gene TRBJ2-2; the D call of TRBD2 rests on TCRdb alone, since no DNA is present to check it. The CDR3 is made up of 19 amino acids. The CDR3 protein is CASSPRGTSGGAITGELFF.

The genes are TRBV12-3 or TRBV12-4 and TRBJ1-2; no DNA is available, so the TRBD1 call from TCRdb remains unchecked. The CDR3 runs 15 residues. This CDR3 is CASSFIMGARRGYTF.

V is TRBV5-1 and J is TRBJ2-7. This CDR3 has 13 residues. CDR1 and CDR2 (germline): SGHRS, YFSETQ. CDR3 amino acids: CASSLAAPYEQYF. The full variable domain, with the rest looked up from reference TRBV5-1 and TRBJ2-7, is KAGVTQTPRYLIKTRGQQVTLSCSPISGHRSVSWYQQTPGQGLQFLFEYFSETQRNKGNFPGRFSGRQFSNSRSEMNVSTLELGDSALYLCASSLAAPYEQYFGPGTRLTVT.

CDR3 sequence: CAWSVGLYGYTF. The chain combines TRBV30 with TRBJ1-2. Per the germline V gene, CDR1 is GTSNPN and CDR2 is SVGIG (reference sequence). The CDR3 is 12 residues long.

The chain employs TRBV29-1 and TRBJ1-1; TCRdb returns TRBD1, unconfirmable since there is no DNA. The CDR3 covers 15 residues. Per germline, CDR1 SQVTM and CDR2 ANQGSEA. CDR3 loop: CSVGMQGSRWTEAFF.

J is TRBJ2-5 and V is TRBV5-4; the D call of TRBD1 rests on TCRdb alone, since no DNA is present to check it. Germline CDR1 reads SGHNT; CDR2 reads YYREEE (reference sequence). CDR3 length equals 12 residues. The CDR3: CASGRKQETQYF.

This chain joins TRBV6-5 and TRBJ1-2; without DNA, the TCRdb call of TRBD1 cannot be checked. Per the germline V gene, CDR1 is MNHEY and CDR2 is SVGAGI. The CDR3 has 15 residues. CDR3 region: CASSYIRGGAEGYTF.

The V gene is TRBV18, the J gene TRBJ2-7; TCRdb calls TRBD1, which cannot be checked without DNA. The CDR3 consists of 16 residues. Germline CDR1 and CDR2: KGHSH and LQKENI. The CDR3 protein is CASSDSGQSSLYEQYF.

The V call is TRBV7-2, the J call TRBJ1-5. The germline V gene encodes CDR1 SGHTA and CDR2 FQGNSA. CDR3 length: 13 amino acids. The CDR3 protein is CASSSAMNQPQHF.

The CDR3 spells CASSYRDRNTEAFF. J is TRBJ1-1 and V is TRBV3-1; the TCRdb call, TRBD1, lacks DNA for checking. The CDR3 has 14 amino acids. Germline CDR1 and CDR2: LGHDT and YNNKEL (reference sequence).

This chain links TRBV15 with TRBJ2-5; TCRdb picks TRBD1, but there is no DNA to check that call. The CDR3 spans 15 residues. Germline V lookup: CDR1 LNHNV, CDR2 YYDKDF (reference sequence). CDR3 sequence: CATSREFKRGETQYF.

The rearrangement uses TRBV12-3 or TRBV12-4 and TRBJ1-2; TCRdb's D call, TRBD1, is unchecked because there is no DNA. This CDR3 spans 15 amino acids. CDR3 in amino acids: CASSPGQRENYGYTF.

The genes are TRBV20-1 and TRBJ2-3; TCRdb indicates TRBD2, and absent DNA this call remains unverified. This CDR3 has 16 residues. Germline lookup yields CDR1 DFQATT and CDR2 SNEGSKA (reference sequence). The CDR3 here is CSARSTSGAFTDTQYF.

The CDR3 spells CASSYEVGGGRSPSSYNEQFF. This chain connects TRBV6-2 or TRBV6-3 to TRBJ2-1; TCRdb designates TRBD2, a call that cannot be tested without DNA. This CDR3 contains 21 residues. Germline CDR1 and CDR2: MNHEY and SVGEGT.

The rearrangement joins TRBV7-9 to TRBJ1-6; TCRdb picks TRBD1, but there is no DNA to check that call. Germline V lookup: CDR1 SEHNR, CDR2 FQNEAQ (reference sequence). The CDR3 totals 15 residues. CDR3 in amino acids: CASSTNRRWDSPLHF. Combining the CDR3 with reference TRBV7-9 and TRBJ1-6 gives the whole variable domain DTGVSQNPRHKITKRGQNVTFRCDPISEHNRLYWYRQTLGQGPEFLTYFQNEAQLEKSRLLSDRFSAERPKGSFSTLEIQRTEQGDSAMYLCASSTNRRWDSPLHFGNGTRLTVT.

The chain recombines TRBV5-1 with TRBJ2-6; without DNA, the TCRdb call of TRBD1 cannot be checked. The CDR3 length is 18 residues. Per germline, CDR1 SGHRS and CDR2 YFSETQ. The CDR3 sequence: CASSLMAGGRSGANVLTF.

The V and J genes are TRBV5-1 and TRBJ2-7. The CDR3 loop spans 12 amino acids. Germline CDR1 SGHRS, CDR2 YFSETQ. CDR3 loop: CASSLVTDEQYF. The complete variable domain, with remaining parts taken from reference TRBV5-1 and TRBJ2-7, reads KAGVTQTPRYLIKTRGQQVTLSCSPISGHRSVSWYQQTPGQGLQFLFEYFSETQRNKGNFPGRFSGRQFSNSRSEMNVSTLELGDSALYLCASSLVTDEQYFGPGTRLTVT.

The CDR3 here is CASSFDGINTDTQYF. This chain joins TRBV7-2 and TRBJ2-3. Germline V gene sequence: CDR1 SGHTA, CDR2 FQGNSA. The CDR3 consists of 15 residues.

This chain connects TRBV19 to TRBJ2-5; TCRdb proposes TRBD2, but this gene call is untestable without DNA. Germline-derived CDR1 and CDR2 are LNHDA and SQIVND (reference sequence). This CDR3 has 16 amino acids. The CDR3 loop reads CASSSPNRDSQETQYF.

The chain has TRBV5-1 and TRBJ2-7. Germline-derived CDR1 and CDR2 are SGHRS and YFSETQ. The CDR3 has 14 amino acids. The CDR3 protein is CASSLGVSFYEQYF.

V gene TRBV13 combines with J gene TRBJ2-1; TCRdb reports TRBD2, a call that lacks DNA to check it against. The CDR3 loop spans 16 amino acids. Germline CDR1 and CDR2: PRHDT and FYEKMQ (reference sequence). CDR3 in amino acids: CASSPPVREGKYEQFF.

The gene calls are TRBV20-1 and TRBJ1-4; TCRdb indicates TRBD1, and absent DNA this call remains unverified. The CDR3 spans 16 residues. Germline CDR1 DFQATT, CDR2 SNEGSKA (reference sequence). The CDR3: CSARSEGAPTNEKLFF.

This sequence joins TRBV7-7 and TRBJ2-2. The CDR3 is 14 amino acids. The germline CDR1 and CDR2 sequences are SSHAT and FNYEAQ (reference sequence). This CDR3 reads CASSPTTSTGELFF.

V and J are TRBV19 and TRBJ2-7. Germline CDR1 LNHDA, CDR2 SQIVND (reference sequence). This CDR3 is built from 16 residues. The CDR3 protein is CASSPLPVDYFYEQYF. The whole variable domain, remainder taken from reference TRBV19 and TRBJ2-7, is DGGITQSPKYLFRKEGQNVTLSCEQNLNHDAMYWYRQDPGQGLRLIYYSQIVNDFQKGDIAEGYSVSREKKESFPLTVTSAQKNPTAFYLCASSPLPVDYFYEQYFGPGTRLTVT.

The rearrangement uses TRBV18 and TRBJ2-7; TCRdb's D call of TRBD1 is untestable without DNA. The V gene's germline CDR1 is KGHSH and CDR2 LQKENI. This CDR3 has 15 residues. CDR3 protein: CASSPLGHGLDEQYF.

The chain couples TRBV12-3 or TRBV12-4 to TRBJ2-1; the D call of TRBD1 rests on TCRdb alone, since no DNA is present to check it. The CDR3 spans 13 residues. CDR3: CASSWGGASEQFF.

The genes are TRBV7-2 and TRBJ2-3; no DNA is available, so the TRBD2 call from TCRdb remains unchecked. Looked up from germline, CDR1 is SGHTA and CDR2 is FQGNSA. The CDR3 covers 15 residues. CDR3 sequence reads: CAISLTSGAADTQYF.

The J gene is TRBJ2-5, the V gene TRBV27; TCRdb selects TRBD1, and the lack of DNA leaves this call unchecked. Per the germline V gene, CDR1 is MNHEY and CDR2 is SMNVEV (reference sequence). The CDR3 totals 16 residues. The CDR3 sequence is CASSLRTGPPFETQYF.